This T cell receptor (beta chain) was profiled in a study of T cells in Graves' hyperthyroidism and ophthalmopathy. CDR1 and CDR2 from the germline V gene are MNHNS and SASEGT. V was cut by 8 bases and J by 9 bases, with 23 bases left in between. CDR3 size: 16 residues. Uncontrolled infection, other autoimmune disease, pregnancy or lactation disqualified patients from enrolment. Authors of the study amplified TCR beta CDR3 regions from RNA transcripts. The HTBI primer set was used in a first-round RT-PCR of the TCR CDR3. TCRdb called the multiplex PCR reads again in MiXCR, with one record for every CDR3 protein. The data show roughly 260,000 distinct CDR3 sequences, with about 14% seen just once and 13% held by the top ten. This clonotype occurred many times.

Sequenced sample: blood. The TCR comes from a woman aged 40 to 50 with Graves' hyperthyroidism that later progressed to Graves' ophthalmopathy. The chain couples TRBV6-1 to TRBJ1-6; TRBD1 might be the D (6 bases). CDR3 residues: CASHLGQSRGASPLHF. The CDR3 DNA sequence: TGTGCCAGCCATCTGGGCCAGAGTCGGGGGGCTTCACCCCTCCACTTT.